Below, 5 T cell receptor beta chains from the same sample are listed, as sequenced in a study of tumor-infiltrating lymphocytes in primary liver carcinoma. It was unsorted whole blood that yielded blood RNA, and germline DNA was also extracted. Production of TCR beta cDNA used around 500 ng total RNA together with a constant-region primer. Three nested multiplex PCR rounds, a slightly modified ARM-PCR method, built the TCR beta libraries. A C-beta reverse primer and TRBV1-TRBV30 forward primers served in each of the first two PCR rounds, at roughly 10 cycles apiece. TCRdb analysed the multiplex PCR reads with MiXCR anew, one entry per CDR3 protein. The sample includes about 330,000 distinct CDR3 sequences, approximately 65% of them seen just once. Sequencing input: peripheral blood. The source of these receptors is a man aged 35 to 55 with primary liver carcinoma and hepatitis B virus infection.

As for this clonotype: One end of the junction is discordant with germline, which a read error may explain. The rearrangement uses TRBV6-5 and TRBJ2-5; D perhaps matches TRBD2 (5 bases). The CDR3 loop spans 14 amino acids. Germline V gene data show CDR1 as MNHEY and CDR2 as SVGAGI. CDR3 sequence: CANSYSAGRETQYF. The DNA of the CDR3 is TGTGCCAACAGTTACTCGGCGGGTAGAGAGACCCAGTACTTC.

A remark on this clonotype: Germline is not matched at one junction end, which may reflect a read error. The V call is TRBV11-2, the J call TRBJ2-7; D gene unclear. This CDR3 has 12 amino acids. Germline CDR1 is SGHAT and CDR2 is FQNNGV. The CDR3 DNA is TGTGCCATCAGCCTACTTTTGGGCGAGCGGTACTTC. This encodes CAISLLLGERYF.

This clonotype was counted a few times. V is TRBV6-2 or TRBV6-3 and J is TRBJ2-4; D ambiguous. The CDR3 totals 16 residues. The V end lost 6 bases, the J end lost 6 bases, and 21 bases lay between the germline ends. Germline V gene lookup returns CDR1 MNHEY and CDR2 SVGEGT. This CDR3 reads CASSQYSPQTLNIQYF. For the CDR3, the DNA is TGTGCCAGCAGCCAATATAGTCCGCAGACCCTAAACATTCAGTACTTC.

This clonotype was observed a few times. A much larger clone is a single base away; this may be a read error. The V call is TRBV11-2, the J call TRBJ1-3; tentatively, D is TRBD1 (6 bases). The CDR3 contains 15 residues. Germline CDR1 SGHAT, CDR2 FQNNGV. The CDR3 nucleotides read TGTGCCAGCGGCTTAGGGGCAGGGGCAGGAAACACCATATATTTT. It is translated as CASGLGAGAGNTIYF.

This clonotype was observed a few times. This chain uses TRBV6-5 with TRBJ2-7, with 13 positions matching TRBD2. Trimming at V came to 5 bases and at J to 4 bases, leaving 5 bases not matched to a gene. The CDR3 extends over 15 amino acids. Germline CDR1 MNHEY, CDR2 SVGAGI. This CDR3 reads CASSVPGLAGYEQYF. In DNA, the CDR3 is TGTGCCAGCAGTGTCCCGGGACTAGCGGGGTACGAGCAGTACTTC.